This record looks at one T cell receptor (beta chain) sequence and its context. This clone's antigen is unknown. Per-base qualities were not stored, and no clone one base away is much larger. According to the germline V gene, CDR1 reads SGHTA and CDR2 reads FQGNSA. The V end gives up 3 bases and the J end 0 bases, leaving 13 bases in the junction not matched to a gene. The cysteine opens and the phenylalanine closes a CDR3 of 19 amino acids. The CDR3 DNA has 57 bases and is translated from base 1. The reads were generated on an Illumina HiSeq 1500. In-frame beta chains were kept once TCRdb had trimmed the public reads at Q25 with fastp and called clones with MiXCR. Rows with one shared CDR3 protein collapse into an entry with the most common genes and DNA. The sample table records some 700,000 distinct CDR3 sequences; about 40% of these occur just once. 2.5% to 3% of the sample is taken by the ten largest.

The data stem from a study of T cell repertoires in cytomegalovirus infection (dated by TCRdb to between 2019 and 2020). For the study in its entirety: The HLA type of each donor mattered for the analysis, because public TCR beta signatures pointed to carriage of CMV infection along with the matching HLA type.

Results and caveats for the whole study, not just this receptor: Cumulative frequency of public TCR beta family members discriminated carriers of CMV infection plus the relevant HLA type in this cohort and an independent 352-donor cohort. The ex vivo response was dominated by HLA-C-restricted CMV-specific TCR beta clonotypes, which also provided the single most frequent clonotype in two of eight donors.

The receptor's source is a human donor in good health (CMV status not recorded). Some clones in this sample may be carry-over from other donors' samples. The chain is made from TRBV7-2 and TRBJ2-4; TRBD1 matches 8 bases in the middle. Input material: PBMCs. Here is the DNA: TGTGCCAGCAGCTTTACATCCTCGACAGGGGAACTAGCCAAAAACATTCAGTACTTC. It is translated as CASSFTSSTGELAKNIQYF.